One T cell receptor beta chain is described in this entry. Its target is not known. The CDR3 consists of 15 residues. CDR1 SGHAT and CDR2 FQNNGV come from the germline V gene. V lost 3 bases to trimming and J lost 7 bases, with 16 bases between them. The data stem from a study of cytomegalovirus exposure and HLA in healthy donors. Broader study findings: Researchers catalogued about 150 TCR beta chains as cytomegalovirus-associated. Researchers reported in a later analysis that a missense DCLRE1C variant was tied to TCR beta V- and J-gene trimming. For most subjects, TCR beta sequences were reported to predict HLA-A and HLA-B alleles with accuracy. Later, TCR association rates were found to vary by HLA locus, highest for DRB1 and lowest for HLA-C.

PCR amplification relied on 60 Vbeta primers (plus 13 Jbeta primers). Here immunoSEQ multiplex PCR was the method, and the copy in TCRdb shows in-frame clones only, minus some. The table has about 130,000 clones, roughly four fifths seen once; the top ten hold 11%. The sequence was obtained from a male donor in good health and CMV-seropositive. Sequences were obtained from PBMCs. J is TRBJ2-1 and V is TRBV11-2; weak D call: TRBD2 (6 bases). The CDR3 DNA reads as TGTGCCAGCAGCTTGGGGCGGGGTCCTAGGAATGAGCAGTTCTTC. Its protein product is CASSLGRGPRNEQFF.